The clone carrying this T cell receptor (beta chain) appeared many times. TCRdb recomputed calls from the PCR reads with MiXCR, one row per CDR3 protein. The sample holds over 65,000 distinct CDR3 sequences, approximately 23% seen once. The data were obtained in a study of molecular identifiers for immune sequencing clone quantification. The clonotype originates from a human donor in good health. Some libraries in this study had Jurkat cell RNA spiked in. Sequenced: naive CD8+ T cells from blood, with Jurkat cell RNA spiked in. Subset defined: FACS-sorted CD8+CD4-CCR7+CD45RA+ naive T cells.

CDR3 sequence: CASSPGTFYEQYF. In DNA, the CDR3 is TGTGCCAGTAGTCCGGGGACTTTCTACGAGCAGTACTTC. The rearrangement links TRBV19 to TRBJ2-7; a possible D gene is TRBD2 (6 bases). Per germline, CDR1 LNHDA and CDR2 SQIVND (reference sequence). The CDR3 is made up of 13 amino acids. Deletions cut 5 bases from V and 3 bases from J, with 11 bases between.